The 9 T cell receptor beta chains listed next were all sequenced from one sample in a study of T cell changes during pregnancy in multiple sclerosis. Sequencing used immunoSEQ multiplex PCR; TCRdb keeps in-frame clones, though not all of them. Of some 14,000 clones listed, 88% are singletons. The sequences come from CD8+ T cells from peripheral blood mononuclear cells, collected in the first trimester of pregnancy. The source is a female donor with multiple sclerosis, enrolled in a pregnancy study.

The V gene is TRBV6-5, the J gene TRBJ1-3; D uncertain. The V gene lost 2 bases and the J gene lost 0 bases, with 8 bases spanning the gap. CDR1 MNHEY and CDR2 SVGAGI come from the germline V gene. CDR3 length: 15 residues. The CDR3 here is CASSYDGVSGNTIYF. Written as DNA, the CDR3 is TGTGCCAGCAGTTACGACGGGGTCTCTGGAAACACCATATATTTT.

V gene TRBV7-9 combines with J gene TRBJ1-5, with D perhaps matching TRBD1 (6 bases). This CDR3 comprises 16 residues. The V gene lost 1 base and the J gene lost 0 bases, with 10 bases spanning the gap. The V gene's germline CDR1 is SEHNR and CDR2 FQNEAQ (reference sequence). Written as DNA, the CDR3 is TGTGCCAGCAGCTTAGAGCAGGGGAATAGCAATCAGCCCCAGCATTTT. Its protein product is CASSLEQGNSNQPQHF.

This chain's CDR3 is CASSGLVYEQYF. CDR3 bases: TGCGCCAGCAGTGGACTAGTCTACGAGCAGTACTTC. The chain employs TRBV10-2 and TRBJ2-7; tentatively, D is TRBD2 (6 bases). This CDR3 has 12 amino acids. Per germline, CDR1 WSHSY and CDR2 SAAADI. The V and J ends lost 4 bases and 3 bases respectively, with 7 bases between them.

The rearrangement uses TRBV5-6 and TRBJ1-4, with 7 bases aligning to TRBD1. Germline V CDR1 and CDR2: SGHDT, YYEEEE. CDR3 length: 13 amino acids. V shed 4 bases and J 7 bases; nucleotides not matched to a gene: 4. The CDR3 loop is CASSPGGGEKLFF. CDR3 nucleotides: TGTGCCAGCAGCCCAGGGGGTGGTGAAAAACTGTTTTTT.

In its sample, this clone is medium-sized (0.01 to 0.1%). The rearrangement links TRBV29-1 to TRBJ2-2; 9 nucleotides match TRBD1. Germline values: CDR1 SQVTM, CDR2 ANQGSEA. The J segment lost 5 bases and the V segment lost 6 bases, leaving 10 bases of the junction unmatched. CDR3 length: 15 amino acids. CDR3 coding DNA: TGCAGCGTCTTCACAGGGGGCTTAGGGACCGGGGAGCTGTTTTTT. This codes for CSVFTGGLGTGELFF.

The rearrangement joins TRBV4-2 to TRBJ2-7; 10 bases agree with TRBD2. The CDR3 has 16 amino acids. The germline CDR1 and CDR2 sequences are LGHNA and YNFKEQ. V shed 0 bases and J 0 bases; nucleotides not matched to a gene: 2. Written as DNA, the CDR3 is TGTGCCAGCAGCCAAGAGGCTAGCGGGGGCTCCTACGAGCAGTACTTC. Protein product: CASSQEASGGSYEQYF.

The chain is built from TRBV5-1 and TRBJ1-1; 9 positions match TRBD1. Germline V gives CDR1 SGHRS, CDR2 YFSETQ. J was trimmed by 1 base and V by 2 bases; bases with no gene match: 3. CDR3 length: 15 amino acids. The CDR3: CASSFPGQGNTEAFF. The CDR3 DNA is TGCGCCAGCAGCTTTCCGGGACAGGGGAACACTGAAGCTTTCTTT.

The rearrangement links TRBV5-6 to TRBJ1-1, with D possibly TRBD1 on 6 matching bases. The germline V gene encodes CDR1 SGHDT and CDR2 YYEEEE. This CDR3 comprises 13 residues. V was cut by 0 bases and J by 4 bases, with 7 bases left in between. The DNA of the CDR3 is TGTGCCAGCAGCTTGGGAGGGGGCACTGAAGCTTTCTTT. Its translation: CASSLGGGTEAFF. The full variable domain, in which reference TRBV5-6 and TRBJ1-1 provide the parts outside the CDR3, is DAGVTQSPTHLIKTRGQQVTLRCSPKSGHDTVSWYQQALGQGPQFIFQYYEEEERQRGNFPDRFSGHQFPNYSSELNVNALLLGDSALYLCASSLGGGTEAFFGQGTRLTVV.

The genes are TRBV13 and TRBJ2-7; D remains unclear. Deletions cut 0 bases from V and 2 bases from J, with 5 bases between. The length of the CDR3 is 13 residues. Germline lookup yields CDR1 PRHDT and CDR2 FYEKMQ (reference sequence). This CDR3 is CASSLGLTYEQYF. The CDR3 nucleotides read TGTGCCAGCAGCTTAGGACTAACCTACGAGCAGTACTTC.